The 18 T cell receptor beta chains reported below all come from one sample, sequenced in a study of cytomegalovirus exposure and HLA in healthy donors. The PCR ran on 60 Vbeta and 13 Jbeta primers. TCRdb's table, derived via immunoSEQ multiplex PCR, lists solely in-frame clones and lacks some. Of 200,000 or so clones listed, roughly 80% are singletons. Material: PBMCs. Receptors originate from a woman between 50 and 59 years old in good health and CMV-seropositive.

The chain couples TRBV19 to TRBJ1-4; TRBD1 matches at 7 bases. V dropped 5 bases and J dropped 6; count of bases not matched to a gene: 15. The CDR3 spans 17 residues. The V gene's germline CDR1 is LNHDA and CDR2 SQIVND (reference sequence). The CDR3: CASSLAHRGPYHEKLFF. The CDR3 DNA reads as TGTGCCAGTAGTCTCGCCCACAGGGGCCCATACCATGAAAAACTGTTTTTT. Full variable domain (rest looked up from reference TRBV19 and TRBJ1-4): DGGITQSPKYLFRKEGQNVTLSCEQNLNHDAMYWYRQDPGQGLRLIYYSQIVNDFQKGDIAEGYSVSREKKESFPLTVTSAQKNPTAFYLCASSLAHRGPYHEKLFFGSGTQLSVL.

The chain recombines TRBV10-3 with TRBJ2-1; TRBD1 is a possible D gene (5 bases). The CDR3 is made up of 13 amino acids. V was pared by 6 bases and J by 6 bases, with 12 bases between. CDR1 is ENHRY and CDR2 is SYGVKD in the germline V gene. The CDR3 sequence is CAIRVQVGNEQFF. CDR3 DNA: TGTGCCATCAGAGTACAGGTAGGCAATGAGCAGTTCTTC.

This sequence joins TRBV7-2 and TRBJ1-1, with unresolved D. The germline CDR1 and CDR2 sequences are SGHTA and FQGNSA. The CDR3 has 11 amino acids. V lost 5 bases, J lost 4 bases, and 5 bases lay in between. The CDR3 nucleotides read TGTGCCAGCAGCCAGGTCACTGAAGCTTTCTTT. Protein product: CASSQVTEAFF.

This clone was observed once. The genes are TRBV15 and TRBJ2-7; 8 nucleotides line up with TRBD2. The length of the CDR3 is 17 residues. The trim removed 0 bases at V and 3 bases at J, leaving 10 bases unmatched. Germline lookup yields CDR1 LNHNV and CDR2 YYDKDF (reference sequence). CDR3 protein: CATSRDPTGTRDYEQYF. The CDR3 bases are TGTGCCACCAGCAGAGATCCTACCGGGACTAGGGACTACGAGCAGTACTTC.

This chain links TRBV10-3 with TRBJ2-7; TRBD1 agrees at 9 bases. Germline trimming cut 6 bases from V and 2 bases from J; bases unmatched to any gene: 8. Germline V gene data show CDR1 as ENHRY and CDR2 as SYGVKD. The CDR3 sequence is 15 residues long. In DNA, the CDR3 is TGTGCCATCAGCCAGACAGGGGGGGTCACCTACGAGCAGTACTTC. It encodes CAISQTGGVTYEQYF.

The chain combines TRBV10-1 with TRBJ2-5, with 8 bases identical to TRBD2. The CDR3 covers 16 residues. Germline loops: CDR1 WNHNN, CDR2 SYGVQD (reference sequence). With 0 bases clipped from V and 5 bases from J, the junction kept 8 bases outside the gene matches. CDR3: CASSESVEASGETQYF. The CDR3 nucleotides are TGCGCCAGCAGTGAGTCGGTTGAGGCTAGCGGGGAGACCCAGTACTTC.

This clone occurred once. This chain links TRBV11-2 with TRBJ1-4; 10 bases are shared with TRBD1. This CDR3 contains 18 residues. Germline CDR1 SGHAT, CDR2 FQNNGV. Unmatched junction bases numbered 5, after V lost 1 base and J lost 0 bases. The CDR3 loop is CASSLVGTGVSTNEKLFF. The CDR3 DNA sequence: TGTGCCAGCAGCTTAGTGGGGACAGGGGTGTCAACTAATGAAAAACTGTTTTTT.

The V and J genes are TRBV5-4 and TRBJ2-5; 11 nucleotides line up with TRBD2. The CDR3 sequence is 15 residues long. J gave up 6 bases and V 1 base, and 5 bases lay outside the gene matches. CDR1 is SGHNT and CDR2 is YYREEE in the germline V gene (reference sequence). The CDR3 reads CASSLTSGRFQTQYF. In nucleotides, the CDR3 is TGTGCCAGCAGCTTGACTAGCGGGAGATTTCAGACCCAGTACTTC.

This chain links TRBV10-2 with TRBJ2-1; 12 bases are a match to TRBD1. The CDR3 is 16 amino acids. The germline V gene encodes CDR1 WSHSY and CDR2 SAAADI. Trimming took 2 bases from V and 7 from J; bases not matched to a gene: 6. The CDR3 loop is CASSEHRGQGANEQFF. The CDR3 nucleotides read TGCGCCAGCAGTGAGCATCGGGGACAGGGGGCTAATGAGCAGTTCTTC.

This clone has only one observation. This chain connects TRBV10-3 to TRBJ2-7; tentative D call: TRBD1 (6 bases). CDR3 length equals 13 residues. Trimming took 2 bases from V and 4 from J, leaving 9 bases between them. Germline values: CDR1 ENHRY, CDR2 SYGVKD. The CDR3, as DNA: TGTGCCATCAGTGAGGGACAGTTATACGAGCAGTACTTC. Translated: CAISEGQLYEQYF.

This chain connects TRBV4-1 to TRBJ2-1, with 12 bases fitting TRBD2. CDR3 size: 15 residues. From germline, CDR1 is MGHRA and CDR2 YSYEKL. V lost 1 base and J lost 8; bases outside the gene matches: 3. CDR3 sequence reads: CASSQVLAGGDEQFF. Here the CDR3 DNA reads TGCGCCAGCAGCCAAGTGCTAGCGGGAGGGGATGAGCAGTTCTTC.

The chain is built from TRBV18 and TRBJ1-3; TRBD1 matches at 8 bases. CDR3 length equals 16 residues. The J segment lost 2 bases and the V segment lost 1 base, leaving 4 bases of the junction unmatched. Germline V gene data show CDR1 as KGHSH and CDR2 as LQKENI. This CDR3 is CASSPQTGDAGNTIYF. CDR3 nucleotides: TGTGCCAGCTCACCACAGACAGGGGATGCTGGAAACACCATATATTTT.

This clone was seen only a few times. The chain couples TRBV11-2 to TRBJ2-5; 9 positions match TRBD2. The CDR3 covers 16 residues. Germline CDR1 and CDR2: SGHAT and FQNNGV. J was trimmed by 5 bases and V by 2 bases; bases with no gene match: 9. The CDR3 is CASSLSGGREEETQYF. The CDR3 DNA follows: TGTGCCAGCAGCTTATCCGGCGGGAGGGAGGAGGAGACCCAGTACTTC.

The rearrangement links TRBV27 to TRBJ2-1; TRBD1 agrees at 9 bases. Germline trimming cut 6 bases from V and 2 bases from J; bases unmatched to any gene: 8. Germline assignment: CDR1 MNHEY and CDR2 SMNVEV (reference sequence). The CDR3 length is 16 residues. The DNA of the CDR3 is TGTGCCAGCAGGGCGGGACAGGGCCGGACCTACAATGAGCAGTTCTTC. Translation: CASRAGQGRTYNEQFF.

This clone has more than one count but fewer than ten. The chain joins TRBV5-4 to TRBJ1-6; possible D gene TRBD1, 5 bases. The V end lost 4 bases, the J end lost 6 bases, and 8 bases lay between the germline ends. This CDR3 has 13 residues. The germline gives CDR1 SGHNT, CDR2 YYREEE (reference sequence). The CDR3 nucleotides are TGTGCCAGCAGCGGGGGGTTTAATTCACCCCTCCACTTT. The encoded protein is CASSGGFNSPLHF.

In this sample, this clone turned up a few times. The V call is TRBV28, the J call TRBJ2-5; a weak D match, TRBD2 (5 bases). CDR3 size: 13 residues. The germline V gene has CDR1 MDHEN and CDR2 SYDVKM. V lost 6 bases, J lost 4 bases, and 12 bases lay in between. The CDR3 region has the DNA TGTGCCAGCAGGACGGAGAGCGGAGAGACCCAGTACTTC. Translated: CASRTESGETQYF.

CDR3 in amino acids: CASSIPGTVSYEQYF. The CDR3 nucleotides are TGTGCCAGCAGTATTCCCGGGACAGTCTCCTACGAGCAGTACTTC. This sequence joins TRBV28 and TRBJ2-7, with 7 bases aligning to TRBD1. CDR3 length: 15 residues. V lost 5 bases and J lost 0; bases outside the gene matches: 7. Germline V gene data show CDR1 as MDHEN and CDR2 as SYDVKM. The entire variable domain, with the rest obtained from reference TRBV28 and TRBJ2-7, is as follows: DVKVTQSSRYLVKRTGEKVFLECVQDMDHENMFWYRQDPGLGLRLIYFSYDVKMKEKGDIPEGYSVSREKKERFSLILESASTNQTSMYLCASSIPGTVSYEQYFGPGTRLTVT.

The genes are TRBV4-1 and TRBJ2-1, with a possible D match to TRBD2 (6 bases). V gave up 2 bases and J gave up 4 bases, with 12 bases separating them. CDR3 length equals 15 residues. CDR1 is MGHRA and CDR2 is YSYEKL in the germline V gene. CDR3 coding DNA: TGCGCCAGCAGCCAAATTACTAGCCGATACAATGAGCAGTTCTTC. It encodes CASSQITSRYNEQFF.